This T cell receptor (beta chain) derives from a study of blood T cell repertoires in COVID-19. Data came from immunoSEQ multiplex PCR; TCRdb stores just in-frame clones and leaves some out. The table includes about 150,000 clones, roughly four fifths detected once. The CDR3 runs 14 residues. V gave up 5 bases and J gave up 2 bases, with 12 bases separating them. The V gene's germline CDR1 is SGHTA and CDR2 FQGNSA. What was sequenced was peripheral blood. This chain uses TRBV7-2 with TRBJ1-2; D perhaps matches TRBD1 (6 bases). The sequence came from an older woman with COVID-19, enrolled during active disease. The DNA of the CDR3 is TGTGCCAGCAGCCTGGGGGCGTTGAACTATGGCTACACCTTC. This gives the protein CASSLGALNYGYTF.